Below are 4 T cell receptor beta chains sequenced from a single sample in a study of T cell responses to AZD1222 COVID-19 vaccine (dated by TCRdb to 2020 to 2023). In the paper's terms, the time point label means: baseline before first vaccination. The library was made by the immunoSEQ multiplex PCR assay. TCRdb retrieved this table from immuneACCESS and kept in-frame rearrangements only. Not all clones are present; in checked studies, unresolved V genes account for under half, and no reason is known for the remainder. The table for this sample lists approximately 160,000 clones; roughly 93% of them were counted only once. The ten largest clonotypes hold approximately 0.97% of the sample. Specimen: peripheral blood, collected on day 0 of AZD1222 vaccination. These receptor sequences come from an adult in good health.

This chain joins TRBV28 and TRBJ2-1; 7 bases agree with TRBD2. This CDR3 contains 15 residues. Unmatched junction bases numbered 9, after V lost 1 base and J lost 9 bases. The germline V gene encodes CDR1 MDHEN and CDR2 SYDVKM. This CDR3 reads CASSLFVAGVGEQFF. CDR3 bases: TGTGCCAGCAGTTTATTTGTTGCGGGGGTTGGTGAGCAGTTCTTC.

This sequence joins TRBV5-4 and TRBJ1-2; a weak D match, TRBD1 (5 bases). Germline lookup yields CDR1 SGHNT and CDR2 YYREEE (reference sequence). With 0 bases removed from V and 1 base from J, the gap between germline ends came to 7 bases. The CDR3 loop spans 14 amino acids. The CDR3 DNA is TGTGCCAGCAGCTTGGAGGGGATTAACTATGGCTACACCTTC. It yields the protein CASSLEGINYGYTF.

The chain joins TRBV18 to TRBJ2-2, with no clear D. Germline loops: CDR1 KGHSH, CDR2 LQKENI. V gave up 8 bases and J gave up 2 bases, with 18 bases separating them. This CDR3 comprises 16 residues. DNA for the CDR3: TGTGCCAGCCTACAGAGCTGGACGGTAAACACCGGGGAGCTGTTTTTT. This codes for CASLQSWTVNTGELFF.

This clone was seen only once. The V call is TRBV30, the J call TRBJ2-7; 8 positions agree with TRBD1. CDR3 size: 18 residues. V lost 1 base and J lost 4; bases outside the gene matches: 18. Per germline, CDR1 GTSNPN and CDR2 SVGIG (reference sequence). CDR3 coding DNA: TGTGCCTGGAGTGGAGGACAGGGTTCAACAAGAGGGTATTACGAGCAGTACTTC. It encodes CAWSGGQGSTRGYYEQYF.